Listed below are T cell receptor beta chains from one sample, sequenced in a study of post-analysis software for immune sequencing data. TCRdb re-called the PCR reads with MiXCR, one entry per CDR3 protein. The sample contains about 540,000 distinct CDR3 sequences, approximately 34% of which appear only once. Sample: blood. These receptors all stem from a girl younger than 18 with multiple sclerosis. The CDR3 runs from the conserved cysteine through the conserved F or W. A D gene is named only where the DNA matches it firmly. Size is stated for part of the rows, as once, few or many counts, or as a class when the clone is expanded.

V	J	size	D	CDR3	DNA
TRBV6-6	TRBJ1-2	.	.	CASSSTGYYGYTF	TGTGCCAGCAGTTCGACAGGCTACTATGGCTACACCTTC
TRBV6-2/TRBV6-3	TRBJ2-7	few	.	CASRAYEQYF	TGTGCCAGCAGGGCGTACGAGCAGTACTTC
TRBV5-1	TRBJ2-5	many	.	CASRTGFGETQYF	TGCGCCAGCAGAACGGGCTTCGGGGAGACCCAGTACTTC
TRBV29-1	TRBJ2-3	few	TRBD2	CSVEDEASGGGTDTQYF	TGCAGCGTTGAAGACGAAGCTAGCGGGGGGGGCACAGATACGCAGTATTTT
TRBV12-3/TRBV12-4	TRBJ2-3	.	.	CASRRTRAGTDTQYF	TGTGCCAGCAGAAGGACAAGGGCCGGCACAGATACGCAGTATTTT
TRBV29-1	TRBJ1-2	many	TRBD1	CSAGQDGYTF	TGCAGCGCCGGACAGGATGGCTACACCTTC
TRBV27	TRBJ1-2	.	TRBD1	CASSRQGEGPNYGYTF	TGTGCCAGCAGCAGACAGGGAGAGGGTCCTAACTATGGCTACACCTTC
TRBV7-2	TRBJ2-1	.	.	CASSLASSGNGSSYNEQFF	TGTGCCAGCAGCTTAGCTTCTAGTGGGAATGGTAGCTCCTACAATGAGCAGTTCTTC
TRBV5-6	TRBJ1-1	.	.	CASSLGKRSNTEAFF	TGTGCCAGCAGCTTGGGTAAGCGATCCAACACTGAAGCTTTCTTT
TRBV6-5	TRBJ2-1	.	TRBD2	CASSPLAGASNEQFF	TGTGCCAGCAGTCCTCTAGCGGGGGCCTCCAATGAGCAGTTCTTC
TRBV6-1	TRBJ2-1	.	.	CASTLRGAGYEQFF	TGTGCCAGCACCCTACGGGGGGCTGGGTATGAGCAGTTCTTC
TRBV20-1	TRBJ2-7	.	.	CSAGRTAEGPYEQYF	TGCAGTGCCGGGAGGACAGCGGAGGGACCCTACGAGCAGTACTTC
TRBV28	TRBJ2-5	.	.	CASSSPRRTQYF	TGTGCCAGCAGTTCACCTAGGAGGACCCAGTACTTC
TRBV2	TRBJ2-3	.	.	CASNYAGTDTQYF	TGTGCCAGCAATTACGCTGGCACAGATACGCAGTATTTT
TRBV29-1	TRBJ1-3	.	.	CSVGEGYGTSGGNTIYF	TGCAGCGTTGGAGAGGGCTACGGGACGTCGGGGGGAAACACCATATATTTT
TRBV10-3	TRBJ1-4	.	.	CAISESRGGATNEKLFF	TGTGCCATCAGTGAGTCGAGAGGGGGTGCAACTAATGAAAAACTGTTTTTT
TRBV20-1	TRBJ2-3	.	.	CSASGDADTQYF	TGCAGTGCTAGCGGGGACGCAGATACGCAGTATTTT
TRBV20-1	TRBJ1-6	few	.	CSAEGRASSPLHF	TGCAGTGCCGAAGGCAGGGCGAGCTCACCCCTCCACTTT
TRBV10-2	TRBJ2-3	.	.	CASGGPTDTQYF	TGCGCCAGCGGGGGTCCCACAGATACGCAGTATTTT
TRBV3-1	TRBJ2-3	.	TRBD2	CASSLGRDYTDTQYF	TGTGCCAGCAGCCTCGGCCGGGACTACACAGATACGCAGTATTTT
TRBV7-2	TRBJ2-7	few	TRBD2	CASSTTWTSGGWQYF	TGTGCCAGCAGCACAACGTGGACTAGCGGGGGGTGGCAGTACTTC
TRBV27	TRBJ2-5	few	.	CASSLGSGPKRGTQYF	TGTGCCAGCAGTTTAGGGTCTGGCCCCAAACGAGGGACCCAGTACTTC
TRBV14	TRBJ2-3	.	.	CASSQDYSTDTQYF	TGTGCCAGCAGCCAGGACTACAGCACAGATACGCAGTATTTT
TRBV3-1	TRBJ2-7	.	TRBD2	CASSLGLATYEQYF	TGTGCCAGCAGCCTTGGACTAGCGACTTACGAGCAGTACTTC
TRBV12-3/TRBV12-4	TRBJ1-2	.	.	CASSRTGTSIYGYTF	TGTGCCAGCAGCCGGACCGGGACCTCGATCTATGGCTACACCTTC
TRBV3-1	TRBJ2-5	few	TRBD1	CASSRSGTAKQETQYF	TGTGCCAGCAGCCGATCCGGGACAGCTAAGCAAGAGACCCAGTACTTC
TRBV19	TRBJ1-5	.	.	CASSFTVHQPQHF	TGTGCCAGTAGTTTCACAGTTCATCAGCCCCAGCATTTT
TRBV6-1	TRBJ2-1	.	TRBD1	CASRDRGLRSSYNEQFF	TGTGCCAGCAGGGACAGGGGGCTAAGGAGCTCCTACAATGAGCAGTTCTTC
TRBV7-9	TRBJ2-3	few	.	CASSSREHLRGSDTQYF	TGTGCCAGCAGCTCCCGGGAGCACCTAAGAGGATCAGATACGCAGTATTTT
TRBV6-5	TRBJ1-1	.	.	CAIQRTANTEAFF	TGTGCCATACAAAGGACGGCGAACACTGAAGCTTTCTTT
TRBV12-3/TRBV12-4	TRBJ2-7	.	TRBD1	CASILTGPAYEQYF	TGTGCCAGCATCTTGACAGGGCCTGCATACGAGCAGTACTTC
TRBV11-2	TRBJ2-1	few	TRBD2	CASSPGGTIGYNEQFF	TGTGCCAGCAGCCCTGGGGGGACTATAGGCTACAATGAGCAGTTCTTC
TRBV10-3	TRBJ2-4	.	TRBD1	CAINYGQGIDIQYF	TGTGCCATCAATTACGGACAGGGCATCGACATTCAGTACTTC
TRBV29-1	TRBJ1-1	.	.	CSAEGNIEAFF	TGCAGCGCGGAGGGGAACATTGAAGCTTTCTTT
TRBV20-1	TRBJ2-2	.	.	CSARVNTGELFF	TGCAGTGCTAGAGTAAATACCGGGGAGCTGTTTTTT